This TCR beta chain was observed in a study of cytomegalovirus exposure and HLA in healthy donors. Study-wide background: Early released data comprised 80 million to 90 million unique TCRs from HLA-typed donors. Findings of the study overall: An analysis was carried out later, and it reportedly showed fewer N-insertions in an Asian-associated ancestry cluster than the 666-donor mean.

On this clone: Its antigen is unknown.

The PCR employed 60 Vbeta primers together with 13 Jbeta primers. Clones were read by immunoSEQ multiplex PCR, and TCRdb kept only the in-frame ones, dropping some. The table includes roughly 110,000 clones, 55% to 85% detected once. With V trimmed by 4 bases and J by 3 bases, 8 bases remained unmatched. The CDR3 contains 15 residues. Germline V gene data show CDR1 as SGHNT and CDR2 as YYREEE (reference sequence). The chain uses TRBV5-4 and TRBJ1-2; TRBD1 agrees at 8 bases. The TCR was taken from a man aged 30 to 39 in good health and CMV-seronegative. Sequences were obtained from PBMCs. The CDR3 region has the DNA TGTGCCAGCAGCGACCGCAGGGGGCCTGACTATGGCTACACCTTC. Its protein is CASSDRRGPDYGYTF.